The 7 T cell receptor beta chains presented below share a single source sample, sequenced in a study of post-analysis software for immune sequencing data. Overall study results and limits: Patients carried a handful of TRBV segments more frequently than controls did, and TRBV5-6, TRBV5-1 and TRBV20-1 were among them.

For these receptors, no antigen is known. TCR beta cDNA libraries had unique molecular identifiers. TCRdb reanalysed the PCR reads using MiXCR and keeps one entry per CDR3 protein. Among roughly 700,000 distinct CDR3 sequences, 25% to 30% were seen once, and the ten largest hold roughly 0.54%. Sequencing was performed on blood. These receptors were collected from a girl aged 10 to 17 with multiple sclerosis.

V usage is TRBV11-3 and J usage is TRBJ2-1, with TRBD2 identical over 8 bases. Trimming cost V 0 bases and J 7 bases; bases outside gene matches: 14. The germline gives CDR1 SGHNT, CDR2 YENEEA. This CDR3 has 18 amino acids. The chain's CDR3 is CASSLDSSGSPPANEQFF. The DNA of the CDR3 is TGTGCCAGCAGCTTAGATTCTAGCGGGTCCCCCCCGGCTAATGAGCAGTTCTTC.

The chain is built from TRBV7-9 and TRBJ2-1; D tentatively fits TRBD1 or TRBD2 (7 bases each). CDR1 SEHNR and CDR2 FQNEAQ come from the germline V gene (reference sequence). The ends were cut back, 6 bases at V and 10 bases at J, with 31 bases in the middle. The CDR3 contains 18 residues. The CDR3 is CASRVGQDTRLALSEQFF. The CDR3 DNA is TGTGCCAGCAGAGTCGGACAGGACACCAGACTAGCCCTGAGCGAGCAGTTCTTC.

This clonotype has more than one count but fewer than ten. The rearrangement links TRBV7-8 to TRBJ2-7; 8 bases are shared with TRBD2. The V and J ends lost 4 bases and 4 bases, in that order; junction bases with no gene match: 18. This CDR3 contains 18 residues. In germline, CDR1 is SGHVS, CDR2 FQNEAQ. CDR3 sequence reads: CASSSRGSRSGISYEQYF. CDR3 in DNA: TGTGCCAGCAGCTCCCGGGGAAGCCGTAGCGGGATTTCGTACGAGCAGTACTTC.

The V call is TRBV28, the J call TRBJ2-7; 7 bases are a match to TRBD2. TRBJ2-5 matches the DNA end more closely, so the J call is doubtful. The CDR3 runs to 13 residues. Germline values: CDR1 MDHEN, CDR2 SYDVKM. The CDR3 here is CASRIGTGGTQYF. The CDR3 DNA sequence: TGTGCCAGCAGGATTGGGACGGGGGGGACCCAGTACTTC.

The table lists this clonotype with a few counts. CDR3 DNA: TGTGCCAGCAGCTTACCACCGGGGACTACCTCGGGGACCCAGTACTTC. This gives the protein CASSLPPGTTSGTQYF. The V call is TRBV7-9, the J call TRBJ2-5, with 7 bases that match TRBD2. This CDR3 contains 16 residues. The V gene's germline CDR1 is SEHNR and CDR2 FQNEAQ (reference sequence). J lost 7 bases, V lost 2 bases, and 13 bases had no gene match.

This clonotype was picked up a small number of times. The chain employs TRBV10-3 and TRBJ2-7; 9 bases align to TRBD1. The CDR3 runs to 14 residues. The V and J ends lost 2 bases and 6 bases, in that order; junction bases with no gene match: 5. Germline V lookup: CDR1 ENHRY, CDR2 SYGVKD. CDR3 sequence (DNA): TGTGCCATCAGTGAGCGGACAGGGGTGGGCGAGCAGTACTTC. This translates into CAISERTGVGEQYF.

This clonotype appeared a few times. The chain joins TRBV12-3 or TRBV12-4 to TRBJ2-3, with 8 positions matching TRBD2. The CDR3 has 13 residues. V was clipped by 10 bases and J by 2 bases; unmatched bases: 5. The CDR3 nucleotides are TGTGCCACCTGCGGGAGGAACACAGATACGCAGTATTTT. It translates to CATCGRNTDTQYF.